This TCR beta chain derives from a study of CD8+CD57+ T cells in acquired aplastic anemia. Study context: Sorted CD4+ plus CD8+ cells gave DNA averaging 3.2 ug.

CDR1 is SGDLS and CDR2 is YYNGEE in the germline V gene. This CDR3 has 13 amino acids. Germline trimming cut 4 bases from V and 4 bases from J; bases unmatched to any gene: 3. CDR3 and TCR beta VDJ profiling relied on a genomic DNA template. TCRdb fed the reads into MiXCR, producing one record per CDR3 protein. The sample yields more than 250,000 distinct CDR3 sequences, approximately 56% seen once. The sequencing sample was made of sorted CD4+, CD8+, or CD8+CD57+ T cells (not recorded which) from PBMCs. This chain links TRBV9 with TRBJ2-5; 8 bases align to TRBD2. The clonotype was recovered from a human donor with severe aplastic anemia or a healthy control (not recorded which). The CDR3 region has the DNA TGTGCCAGCAGCCGGGGGGGCCGAGAGACCCAGTACTTC. Its translation is CASSRGGRETQYF.